This record looks at one T cell receptor (beta chain) sequence and its context. Its antigen is undetermined. PCR involved 60 Vbeta and 13 Jbeta primers. Sequenced by immunoSEQ multiplex PCR; TCRdb stores in-frame clones only, minus some. The sample holds about 200,000 clones; roughly three quarters are singletons and the top ten take 0.39%. The data were taken from a study of cytomegalovirus exposure and HLA in healthy donors. The study, taken as a whole, reports: There were reportedly fewer N-insertions in an Asian-associated ancestry cluster than the roughly 610-donor mean, in a later analysis. Accurate prediction of HLA-A and HLA-B alleles (for most subjects) was reportedly achieved from TCR beta sequences. The study designated fewer than 200 TCR beta chains cytomegalovirus-associated.

CDR1 and CDR2 (germline): SGHVS, FQNEAQ. The CDR3 has 15 residues. The V segment lost 3 bases and the J segment 2 bases; nucleotides outside the gene matches: 6. The chain employs TRBV7-8 and TRBJ2-5; TRBD2 matches 7 bases. The sample taken for sequencing was PBMCs. This receptor was taken from a male donor in good health and CMV-seropositive. This CDR3 reads CASSFGLEIQETQYF. The DNA of the CDR3 is TGTGCCAGCAGCTTCGGACTAGAGATACAAGAGACCCAGTACTTC.